This T cell receptor beta chain was captured in a study of shared T cell receptors in the human thymus. V was pared by 7 bases and J by 3 bases, with 19 bases between. This CDR3 is 15 amino acids long. In germline, CDR1 is SEHNR, CDR2 FQNEAQ (reference sequence). TCRdb keeps only in-frame clones here, not all; method: immunoSEQ multiplex PCR. The sample includes under 850,000 clones, over 75% of them seen just once. The data were also submitted as part of a second study, on human thymus T cells. That work adds: Corrective heart surgery yielded resections, and these provided the thymus tissue.

V is TRBV7-9 and J is TRBJ2-7; D is ambiguous. This clonotype originated in a boy under two years old with a congenital heart defect. The specimen sequenced was thymocytes. The CDR3: CASTTFGVEGYEQYF. CDR3 DNA sequence: TGTGCCAGCACCACCTTTGGAGTGGAAGGCTACGAGCAGTACTTC.